Listed here are 18 T cell receptor beta chains from one sample, sequenced in a study of blood T cell repertoires in COVID-19. Using immunoSEQ multiplex PCR, the repertoire was profiled, and TCRdb retains in-frame clones only, with some absent. The table includes 100,000 to 140,000 clones, roughly 83% detected once. Specimen: peripheral blood. These receptors came from a human donor in a cohort sampled during active COVID-19.

In this sample, this clone turned up once. The V and J genes are TRBV6-5 and TRBJ1-2, with D perhaps TRBD1 (6 bases). Between the trimmed V and J ends, which lost 3 bases and 2 bases, there was a span of 16 bases. The length of the CDR3 is 16 residues. CDR1 and CDR2 from the germline V gene are MNHEY and SVGAGI. The CDR3 is CASSYLSGVLNYGYTF. The CDR3 nucleotides read TGTGCCAGCAGTTATTTATCAGGGGTTCTGAACTATGGCTACACCTTC.

The rearrangement joins TRBV7-8 to TRBJ2-5, with D hard to call. The CDR3 length is 13 residues. V shed 5 bases and J shed 5 bases, with 12 bases lying between them. Germline V gene lookup returns CDR1 SGHVS and CDR2 FQNEAQ. The CDR3 DNA is TGTGCCAGCAGCCGGATTCCTAAGGAGACCCAGTACTTC. It translates to CASSRIPKETQYF.

The chain uses TRBV28 and TRBJ2-1, with 8 bases lining up with TRBD2. The CDR3 has 17 residues. With 7 bases clipped from V and 1 base from J, the junction kept 12 bases outside the gene matches. The germline V gene encodes CDR1 MDHEN and CDR2 SYDVKM. This CDR3 reads CASIQEGLAGSYNEQFF. The CDR3 DNA reads as TGTGCCAGCATCCAAGAAGGGCTAGCGGGTTCCTACAATGAGCAGTTCTTC. Supplemented by reference TRBV28 and TRBJ2-1, the full variable domain reads DVKVTQSSRYLVKRTGEKVFLECVQDMDHENMFWYRQDPGLGLRLIYFSYDVKMKEKGDIPEGYSVSREKKERFSLILESASTNQTSMYLCASIQEGLAGSYNEQFFGPGTRLTVL.

J is TRBJ2-7 and V is TRBV7-9, with 9 positions matching TRBD1. J lost 4 bases, V lost 5 bases, and 9 bases had no gene match. This CDR3 is built from 15 residues. In germline, CDR1 is SEHNR, CDR2 FQNEAQ (reference sequence). The CDR3: CASSPQGALVYEQYV. Here the CDR3 DNA reads TGTGCCAGCAGCCCACAGGGGGCCTTGGTATACGAGCAGTACGTC.

This clone was seen a single time. The chain carries TRBV29-1 and TRBJ1-2; TRBD1 matches 7 bases. The CDR3 length is 12 residues. Per the germline V gene, CDR1 is SQVTM and CDR2 is ANQGSEA. V was clipped by 7 bases and J by 8 bases; unmatched bases: 10. The CDR3 reads CSAGGQGGGYTF. CDR3 coding DNA: TGCAGCGCCGGTGGGCAGGGGGGAGGCTACACCTTC.

The J gene is TRBJ1-1, the V gene TRBV3-1 (or the pseudogene TRBV3-2); D is undetermined. This CDR3 is 11 amino acids long. In germline, CDR1 is LGHDT, CDR2 YNNKEL (reference sequence). With 5 bases removed from V and 4 bases from J, the gap between germline ends came to 5 bases. The CDR3 region is CASSGGTEAFF. For the CDR3, the DNA is TGTGCCAGCAGCGGAGGCACTGAAGCTTTCTTT.

The CDR3 is CASSIPSSPGTRDNYGYTF. The CDR3 bases are TGTGCCAGCAGCATACCTAGTTCCCCAGGGACTAGGGATAACTATGGCTACACCTTC. The rearrangement joins TRBV7-3 to TRBJ1-2; weak D call: TRBD1 (5 bases). This CDR3 has 19 residues. The ends were cut back, 5 bases at V and 1 base at J, with 26 bases in the middle. CDR1 is SGHTA, CDR2 FQGTGA, per germline.

The rearrangement links TRBV27 to TRBJ2-3; 8 bases line up with TRBD2. The CDR3 consists of 16 residues. Germline CDR1 reads MNHEY; CDR2 reads SMNVEV (reference sequence). The junction had 8 bases not matched to a gene; V was cut back by 4 bases and J by 2 bases. CDR3 loop: CASSSERERLTDTQYF. In DNA, the CDR3 is TGTGCCAGCAGTTCGGAGCGGGAGAGGCTCACAGATACGCAGTATTTT.

The CDR3 sequence is CASRGTGTNSPLHF. For the CDR3, the DNA is TGTGCCAGTAGAGGGACAGGGACTAATTCACCCCTCCACTTT. This chain uses TRBV19 with TRBJ1-6, with 9 bases matching TRBD1. Trimming took 6 bases from V and 6 from J; bases not matched to a gene: 3. The CDR3 sequence is 14 residues long. In germline, CDR1 is LNHDA, CDR2 SQIVND (reference sequence).

The rearrangement uses TRBV30 and TRBJ2-1, with 12 bases lining up with TRBD2. With V trimmed by 1 base and J by 8 bases, 9 bases remained unmatched. The CDR3 runs to 16 residues. The germline V gene has CDR1 GTSNPN and CDR2 SVGIG (reference sequence). The CDR3 nucleotides read TGTGCCTGGAGTGCCTCTCCTAGCGGGAGGGCCGATGAGCAGTTCTTC. Translation: CAWSASPSGRADEQFF. Drawing the rest from reference TRBV30 and TRBJ2-1, the complete variable domain is SQTIHQWPATLVQPVGSPLSLECTVEGTSNPNLYWYRQAAGRGLQLLFYSVGIGQISSEVPQNLSASRPQDRQFILSSKKLLLSDSGFYLCAWSASPSGRADEQFFGPGTRLTVL.

V usage is TRBV5-1 and J usage is TRBJ2-3; 8 bases align to TRBD2. CDR1 and CDR2 (germline): SGHRS, YFSETQ. This CDR3 has 16 amino acids. J lost 2 bases, V lost 4 bases, and 9 bases had no gene match. The CDR3 region is CASSPGGRVLTDTQYF. Written as DNA, the CDR3 is TGCGCCAGCAGCCCGGGGGGGCGGGTACTCACAGATACGCAGTATTTT. Combining the CDR3 with reference TRBV5-1 and TRBJ2-3 gives the whole variable domain KAGVTQTPRYLIKTRGQQVTLSCSPISGHRSVSWYQQTPGQGLQFLFEYFSETQRNKGNFPGRFSGRQFSNSRSEMNVSTLELGDSALYLCASSPGGRVLTDTQYFGPGTRLTVL.

The chain employs TRBV5-5 and TRBJ1-4; tentatively, D is TRBD1 (5 bases). The V and J ends lost 6 bases and 0 bases respectively, with 12 bases between them. The CDR3 spans 15 residues. CDR1 and CDR2 (germline): SGHKS, YYEKEE (reference sequence). As DNA, the CDR3 is TGTGCCAGCACCATTACGACAGCAACTAATGAAAAACTGTTTTTT. This codes for CASTITTATNEKLFF.

This chain uses TRBV28 with TRBJ1-1, with D possibly being TRBD1 (5 bases). Looked up from germline, CDR1 is MDHEN and CDR2 is SYDVKM. V dropped 4 bases and J dropped 0 bases, with 18 bases sitting between them. The CDR3 is 17 residues long. CDR3 coding DNA: TGTGCCAGCAGTTCGCACAAGTGGGGCCAATTGAACACTGAAGCTTTCTTT. Translated: CASSSHKWGQLNTEAFF.

The rearrangement links TRBV7-3 to TRBJ2-1, with 8 nucleotides matching TRBD1. CDR3 length: 16 amino acids. V was pared by 2 bases and J by 2 bases, with 5 bases of the junction left unmatched. Germline V gene lookup returns CDR1 SGHTA and CDR2 FQGTGA. In DNA, the CDR3 is TGTGCCAGCAGCTTAGCCCAGGGGGCCCCCTACAATGAGCAGTTCTTC. It is translated as CASSLAQGAPYNEQFF.

The rearrangement uses TRBV5-1 and TRBJ2-5; maybe TRBD1 (5 bases). Per germline, CDR1 SGHRS and CDR2 YFSETQ. This CDR3 has 14 residues. Trimming took 4 bases from V and 3 from J, leaving 13 bases between them. CDR3 residues: CASSPDIGEETQYF. The DNA for the CDR3 is TGCGCCAGCAGCCCGGACATAGGGGAAGAGACCCAGTACTTC. The whole variable domain, remainder taken from reference TRBV5-1 and TRBJ2-5, is KAGVTQTPRYLIKTRGQQVTLSCSPISGHRSVSWYQQTPGQGLQFLFEYFSETQRNKGNFPGRFSGRQFSNSRSEMNVSTLELGDSALYLCASSPDIGEETQYFGPGTRLLVL.

The chain employs TRBV29-1 and TRBJ2-1, with 7 bases lining up with TRBD1. The ends lost 7 bases at V and 9 bases at J; junction bases unmatched: 15. Per germline, CDR1 SQVTM and CDR2 ANQGSEA. The CDR3 is made up of 14 amino acids. CDR3 loop: CSGLQGRSGGEQFF. The CDR3 coding sequence is TGCAGCGGGTTACAGGGGAGATCCGGCGGTGAGCAGTTCTTC.

The chain uses TRBV6-5 and TRBJ1-3; weak D call: TRBD1 (6 bases). Per the germline V gene, CDR1 is MNHEY and CDR2 is SVGAGI. The CDR3 has 16 amino acids. V dropped 4 bases and J dropped 0 bases, with 13 bases sitting between them. The CDR3 coding sequence is TGTGCCAGCAGTTCCTTCTCGACAGGCTCTGGAAACACCATATATTTT. This gives the protein CASSSFSTGSGNTIYF.

The rearrangement uses TRBV4-3 and TRBJ1-2; D is possibly TRBD1 (5 bases). V lost 3 bases and J lost 0, with 17 bases in between. There are 17 residues in the CDR3. Germline V gene data show CDR1 as LGHNA and CDR2 as YSLEER. The CDR3, as DNA: TGCGCCAGCAGCCACGAATCGTCGCAGGGTGCTAACTATGGCTACACCTTC. Encoded protein: CASSHESSQGANYGYTF.